This T cell receptor (beta chain) emerged from a study of shared clonotypes between healthy human individuals. As for the study in general: Aged 18 to 49, the donors were a couple of women and three men.

Sequencing was performed with immunoSEQ multiplex PCR; in TCRdb, only in-frame clones are kept and a portion is missing. The sample has roughly 1,800,000 clones, about 95% seen once. The CDR3 consists of 14 residues. V shed 3 bases and J shed 3 bases, with 12 bases lying between them. The germline V gene has CDR1 MGHRA and CDR2 YSYEKL. Naivety among CD8 cells was defined by CD45RO negativity and positive CCR7 selection, thereby excluding terminally differentiated effector memory CD45RA+ cells. Healthy HIV-negative adults with no recent acute infections or vaccinations were recruited as donors. This clone is a singleton in its sample. Its target is unknown. Other DNA sequences from this sample encode an identical CDR3 as well. Study conclusions and caveats: Among donors, clonotype sharing was expected to be affected by sequencing depth.

The sequenced sample consisted of naive CD8+ T cells sorted from blood. The source is a man aged 18 to 30 in good health. This sequence joins TRBV4-1 and TRBJ2-7; tentative D call: TRBD2 (6 bases). CDR3 protein: CASSQVTGGYEQYF. The CDR3 DNA reads TGCGCCAGCAGCCAGGTGACCGGGGGCTACGAGCAGTACTTC.